The rows below give T cell receptor beta chains drawn from one sample of a study of T-cell memory formation after mild COVID-19. Each CDR3 protein is one row after TCRdb ran MiXCR on the 5' RACE reads. The top ten hold 20% to 25% of the sample, which has approximately 350,000 distinct CDR3 sequences, over 10% seen once. Sequenced sample: PBMCs or a T cell subset sorted from them (not recorded which). These receptors all come from a young man who had mild COVID-19 (a few samples of this study predate the infection). Cell type and time point are not known. The CDR3 runs from the conserved cysteine through the conserved F or W. The D gene is left open where the match is weak. The size field is filled for only some rows; it gives once, few, many or a size class.

TRBV2	-	-	12	TRBJ2-1	TGTGCCAGCGACGGAGGGGGAGATGAGCAGTTCTTC	CASDGGGDEQFF
TRBV6-2/TRBV6-3	many	TRBD1	16	TRBJ1-1	TGTGCCAGCAGTTACGACCTGACAGGGGAGGCCACTGAAGCTTTCTTT	CASSYDLTGEATEAFF
TRBV9	few	-	11	TRBJ2-1	TGTGCCAGCGGGGATCGGAATGAGCAGTTCTTC	CASGDRNEQFF
TRBV6-4	-	-	15	TRBJ1-6	TGTGCCAGCAGTACCGAGGGAGGAAATAATTCACCCCTCCACTTT	CASSTEGGNNSPLHF
TRBV9	-	TRBD2	18	TRBJ2-2	TGTGCCAGCAGCGGAGACCCTGCGGGGGGACTTAACACCGGGGAGCTGTTTTTT	CASSGDPAGGLNTGELFF
TRBV15	few	-	12	TRBJ1-2	TGTGCCACCAGCAGAGAGTTCCGGGGCTACACCTTC	CATSREFRGYTF
TRBV7-2	-	-	15	TRBJ2-2	TGTGCCAGCAACAAAAAAGCGGGGAACACCGGGGAGCTGTTTTTT	CASNKKAGNTGELFF
TRBV5-6	few	-	11	TRBJ2-1	TGTGCCAGCAGCGTGGTGGATGAGCAGTTCTTC	CASSVVDEQFF
TRBV5-5	-	-	15	TRBJ2-6	TGTGCCAGCAGCTTGATCACCTCTGGGGCCAACGTCCTGACTTTC	CASSLITSGANVLTF
TRBV4-3	-	-	14	TRBJ2-1	TGCGCCAGCAGCCAAGACAGATTTTACAATGAGCAGTTATTC	CASSQDRFYNEQLF
TRBV6-2/TRBV6-3	-	TRBD2	15	TRBJ2-3	TGTGCCAGCCAGGAACTAGCGGGGAGTTCGGATACGCAGTATTTT	CASQELAGSSDTQYF
TRBV5-1	many	-	13	TRBJ2-1	TGCGCCAGCAATTCGGACCCTAACAATGAGCAGTTCTTC	CASNSDPNNEQFF
TRBV20-1	-	TRBD2	15	TRBJ2-6	TGCAGTGCCGTAGCGGGGGGGCCCGGGGCCAACGTCCTGACTTTC	CSAVAGGPGANVLTF
TRBV4-1	-	-	15	TRBJ2-3	TGCGCCAGCAGCCTTCGGAGCCTAGGCACAGATACGCAGTATTTT	CASSLRSLGTDTQYF
TRBV9	few	-	14	TRBJ1-1	TGTGCCAGCAGCCGCGAGACAGAGGTATCTGAAGCTTTCTTT	CASSRETEVSEAFF
TRBV15	-	TRBD2	17	TRBJ2-4	TGTGCCACCAGCGACGGGACTAGCGGGGTGGCCAAAAACATTCAGTACTTC	CATSDGTSGVAKNIQYF